This TCR beta chain was sequenced during a study of T cell responses to AZD1222 COVID-19 vaccine. Study-level findings and limits: The donors showed a predominance of white British ancestry and of females, with possible underestimation of clonal diversity. Only after the peak T cell response were repertoires sampled. Baseline antibody screening turned up just a handful of seropositive AZD1222 recipients. Among spike-specific TCRs, nearly half reportedly target unmutated variant regions.

Sequencing was performed with immunoSEQ multiplex PCR; in TCRdb, only in-frame clones are kept and a portion is missing. This sample yields fewer than 85,000 clones, of which around 90% are seen a single time; approximately 7% belongs to the top ten. A word on this clone: Its target is unknown.

Per germline, CDR1 MNHNY and CDR2 SVGAGI (reference sequence). The CDR3 totals 13 residues. With 7 bases removed from V and 1 base from J, the gap between germline ends came to 8 bases. The receptor comes from an adult in good health. V is TRBV6-6 and J is TRBJ1-5; no firm D call. This sample comprised peripheral blood, obtained on day 0 of MenACWY control vaccination. Written as DNA, the CDR3 is TGTGCCAGCACCGAGGCGAGCAATCAGCCCCAGCATTTT. It codes for CASTEASNQPQHF.